This T cell receptor (beta chain) was captured in a study of CD8+CD57+ T cells in acquired aplastic anemia. The template for TCR beta VDJ and CDR3 sequence profiling was genomic DNA. MiXCR, applied by TCRdb to the reads, yields one record per CDR3 protein. The sample has 80,000 to 100,000 distinct CDR3 sequences, roughly two thirds seen once. Germline loops: CDR1 SGHTA, CDR2 FQGNSA. Trimming stripped 5 bases from V and 5 bases from J, with 18 bases between. CDR3 size: 15 residues. CD8+CD57+ cell expansion had been shown by flow cytometry in patients chosen for sequencing. V usage is TRBV7-2 and J usage is TRBJ1-1, with D possibly matching TRBD1 (5 bases). Sequencing was carried out using sorted CD4+, CD8+, or CD8+CD57+ T cells (not recorded which) from PBMCs. The source is a human donor with aplastic anemia. CDR3 DNA: TGTGCCAGCAGCCGCGGTTCAGGGCGGCATACTGAAGCTTTCTTT. Protein sequence: CASSRGSGRHTEAFF.